This T cell receptor (beta chain) was obtained from a study of somatic mutations in cytotoxic T cells in rheumatoid arthritis. The V gene's germline CDR1 is SGHAT and CDR2 FQNNGV. The CDR3 has 15 amino acids. V trimming: 3 bases; J trimming: 4 bases; junction bases outside the gene matches: 3. This table comes from immunoSEQ multiplex PCR, and its TCRdb copy is limited to in-frame clones, with some not included. The sample includes about 18,000 clones, approximately 80% of them seen just once. In this sample, this clone turned up once. The sequence was obtained from a woman between 45 and 60 years old in good health. J is TRBJ2-6 and V is TRBV11-2; 7 bases are a match to TRBD2. Sequencing used CD8+ T cells sorted from blood. CDR3 nucleotide sequence: TGTGCCAGCAGCTTCGGGACTATGGGGGCCAACGTCCTGACTTTC. Protein sequence: CASSFGTMGANVLTF. The complete variable domain, with remaining parts taken from reference TRBV11-2 and TRBJ2-6, reads EAGVAQSPRYKIIEKRQSVAFWCNPISGHATLYWYQQILGQGPKLLIQFQNNGVVDDSQLPKDRFSAERLKGVDSTLKIQPAKLEDSAVYLCASSFGTMGANVLTFGAGSRLTVL.